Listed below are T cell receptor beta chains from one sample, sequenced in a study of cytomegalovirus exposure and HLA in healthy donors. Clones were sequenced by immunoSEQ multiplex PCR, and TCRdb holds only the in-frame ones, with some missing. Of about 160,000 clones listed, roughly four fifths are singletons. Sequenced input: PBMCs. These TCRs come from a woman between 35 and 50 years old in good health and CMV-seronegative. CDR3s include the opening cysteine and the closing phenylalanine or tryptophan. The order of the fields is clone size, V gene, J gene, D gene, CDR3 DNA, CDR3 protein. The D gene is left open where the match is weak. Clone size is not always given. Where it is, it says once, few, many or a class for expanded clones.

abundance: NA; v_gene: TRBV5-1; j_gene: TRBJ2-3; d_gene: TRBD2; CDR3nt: TGCGCCAGCAGCTCTAGCGGGAGAGGAGATACGCAGTATTTT; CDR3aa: CASSSSGRGDTQYF
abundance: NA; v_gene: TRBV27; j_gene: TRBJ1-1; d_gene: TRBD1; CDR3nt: TGTGCCAGCAGTCACAGACAGGGTCTCACCATAATGAACACTGAAGCTTTCTTT; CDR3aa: CASSHRQGLTIMNTEAFF
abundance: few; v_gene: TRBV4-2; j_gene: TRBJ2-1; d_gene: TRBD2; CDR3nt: TGTGCCAGCAGCCACCCAGCTAGCGGTTCAGGGTGGAATGAGCAGTTCTTC; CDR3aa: CASSHPASGSGWNEQFF
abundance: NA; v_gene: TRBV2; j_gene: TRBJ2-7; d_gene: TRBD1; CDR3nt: TGTGCCACCCACTCAGAGGACAGGGCTACCTACGAGCAGTACTTC; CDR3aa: CATHSEDRATYEQYF
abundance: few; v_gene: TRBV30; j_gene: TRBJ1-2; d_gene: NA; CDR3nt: TGTGCCTGGAGTCCCCTTCGAAACAAATCCAACAGGATCCCTAACTATGGCTACACCTTC; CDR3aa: CAWSPLRNKSNRIPNYGYTF
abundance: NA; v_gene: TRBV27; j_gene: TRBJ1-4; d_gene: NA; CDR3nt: TGTGCCAGCAGTTTGGGAGGGAATGAAAAACTGTTTTTT; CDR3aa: CASSLGGNEKLFF
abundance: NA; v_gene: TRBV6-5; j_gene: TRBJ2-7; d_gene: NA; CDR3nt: TGTGCCAGCAGTGCCGGGATAACCTACGAGCAGTACTTC; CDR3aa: CASSAGITYEQYF
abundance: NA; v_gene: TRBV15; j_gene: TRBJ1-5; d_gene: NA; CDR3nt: TGTGCCACCATACAGGGCGGTTTCAGCAATCAGCCCCAGCATTTT; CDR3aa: CATIQGGFSNQPQHF
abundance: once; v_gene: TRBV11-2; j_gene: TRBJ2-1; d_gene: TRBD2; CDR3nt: TGTGCCAGCAGCTTAGCTGGGGGGGGGAATTCCTACAATGAGCAGTTCTTC; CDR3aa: CASSLAGGGNSYNEQFF
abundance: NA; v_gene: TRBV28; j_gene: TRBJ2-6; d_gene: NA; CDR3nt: TGTGCCAGCAGCCTAAGTTCGTCTGGGGCCAACGTCCTGACTTTC; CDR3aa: CASSLSSSGANVLTF
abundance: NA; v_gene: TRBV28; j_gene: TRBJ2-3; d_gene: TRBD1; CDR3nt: TGTGCCAGCAGACGAATGACAGGGGGCGACACAGATACGCAGTATTTT; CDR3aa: CASRRMTGGDTDTQYF
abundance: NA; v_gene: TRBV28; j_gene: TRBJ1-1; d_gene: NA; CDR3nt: TGTGCCAGCAGTTTAAGAGCGGCAGGGAACACTGAAGCTTTCTTT; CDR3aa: CASSLRAAGNTEAFF
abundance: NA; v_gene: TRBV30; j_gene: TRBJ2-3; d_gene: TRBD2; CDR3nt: TGTGCCTGGAGCGCGGGAGGTAATACGCAGTATTTT; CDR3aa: CAWSAGGNTQYF
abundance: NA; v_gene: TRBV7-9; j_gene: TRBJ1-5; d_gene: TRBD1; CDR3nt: TGTGCCAGCAGCCAGGGACAGCCGAATCAGCCCCAGCATTTT; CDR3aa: CASSQGQPNQPQHF
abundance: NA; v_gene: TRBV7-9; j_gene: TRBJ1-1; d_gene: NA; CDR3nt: TGTGCCAGCAGCCCGCAGGAGGGGTCGAACACTGAAGCTTTCTTT; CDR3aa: CASSPQEGSNTEAFF
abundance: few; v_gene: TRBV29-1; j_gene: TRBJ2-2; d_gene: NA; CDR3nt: TGCAGCGTTGAAGTGTTTACGAACACCGGGGAGCTGTTTTTT; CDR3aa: CSVEVFTNTGELFF
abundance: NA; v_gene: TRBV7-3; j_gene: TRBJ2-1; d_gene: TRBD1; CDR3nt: TGTGCCAGCAGCCTGGGGACAGGGGGTTCCTACAATGAGCAGTTCTTC; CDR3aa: CASSLGTGGSYNEQFF
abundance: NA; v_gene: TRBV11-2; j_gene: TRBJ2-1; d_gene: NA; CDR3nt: TGTGCCAGCAGCTTTACCGGCGGGAAGGGCCCCTACAATGAGCAGTTCTTC; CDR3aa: CASSFTGGKGPYNEQFF
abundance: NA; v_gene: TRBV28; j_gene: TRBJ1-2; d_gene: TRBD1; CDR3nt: TGTGCCAGCAGTGGGACAGTCTATGGCTACACCTTC; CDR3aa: CASSGTVYGYTF
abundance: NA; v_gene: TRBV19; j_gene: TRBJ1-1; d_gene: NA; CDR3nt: TGTGCCAGTAGTATGGGCAGGTCCACTGAAGCTTTCTTT; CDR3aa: CASSMGRSTEAFF
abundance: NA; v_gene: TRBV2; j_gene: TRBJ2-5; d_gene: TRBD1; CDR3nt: TGTGCCAGCAGCGGACAGGGAGAGACCCAGTACTTC; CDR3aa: CASSGQGETQYF
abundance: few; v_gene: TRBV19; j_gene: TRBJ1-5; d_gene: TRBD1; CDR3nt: TGTGCCAGTTCCGGGACAGGGGGCAATCAGCCCCAGCATTTT; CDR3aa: CASSGTGGNQPQHF
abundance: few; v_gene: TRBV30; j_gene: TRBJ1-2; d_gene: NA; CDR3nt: TGTGCCTGGAGCCCGGAGGGGTCGTGGTATGGCTACACCTTC; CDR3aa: CAWSPEGSWYGYTF
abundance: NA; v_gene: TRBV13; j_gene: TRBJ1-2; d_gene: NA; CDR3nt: TGTGCCAGCAGCTTAGCCAAGAGCGCCCGGAGCGGCTACACCTTC; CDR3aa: CASSLAKSARSGYTF
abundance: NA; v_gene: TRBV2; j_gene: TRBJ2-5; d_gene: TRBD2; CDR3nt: TGTGCCAGCAGACTAGCGGGAGGGCCGGGGGAGACCCAGTACTTC; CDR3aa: CASRLAGGPGETQYF
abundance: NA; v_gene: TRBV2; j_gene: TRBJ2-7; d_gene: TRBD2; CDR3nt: TGTGCCAGCAGTGAAAGTCTAGCGGGAGGGCACGAGCAGTACTTC; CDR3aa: CASSESLAGGHEQYF
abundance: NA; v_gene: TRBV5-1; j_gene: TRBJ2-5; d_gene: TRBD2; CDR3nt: TGCGCCAGCATTCCCGGGAGGGCGGGGCAAGAGACCCAGTACTTC; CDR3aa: CASIPGRAGQETQYF